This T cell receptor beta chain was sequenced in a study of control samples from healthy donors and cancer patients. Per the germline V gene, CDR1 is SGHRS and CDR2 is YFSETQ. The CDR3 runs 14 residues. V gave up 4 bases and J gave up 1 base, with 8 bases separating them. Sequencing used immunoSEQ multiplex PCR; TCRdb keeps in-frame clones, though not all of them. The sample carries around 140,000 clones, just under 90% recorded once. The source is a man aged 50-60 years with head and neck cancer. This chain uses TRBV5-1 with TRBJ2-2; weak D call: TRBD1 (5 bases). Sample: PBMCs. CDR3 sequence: CASSLQENTGELFF. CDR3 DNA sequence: TGCGCCAGCAGCCTACAGGAGAACACCGGGGAGCTGTTTTTT.